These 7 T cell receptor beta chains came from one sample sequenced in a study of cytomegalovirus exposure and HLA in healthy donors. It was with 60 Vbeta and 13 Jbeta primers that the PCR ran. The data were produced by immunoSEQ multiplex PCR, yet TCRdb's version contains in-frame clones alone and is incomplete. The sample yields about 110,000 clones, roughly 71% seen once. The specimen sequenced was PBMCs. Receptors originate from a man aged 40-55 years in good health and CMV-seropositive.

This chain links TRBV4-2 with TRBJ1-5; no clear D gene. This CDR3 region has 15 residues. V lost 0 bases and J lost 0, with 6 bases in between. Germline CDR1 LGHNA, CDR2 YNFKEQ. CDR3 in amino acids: CASSQDRSSNQPQHF. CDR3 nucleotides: TGTGCCAGCAGCCAAGATCGGTCTAGCAATCAGCCCCAGCATTTT.

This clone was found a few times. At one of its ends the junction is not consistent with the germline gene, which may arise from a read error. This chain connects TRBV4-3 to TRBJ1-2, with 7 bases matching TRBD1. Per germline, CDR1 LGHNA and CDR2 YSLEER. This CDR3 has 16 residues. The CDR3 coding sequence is TGCGCCAGCAGCAAAGACGGGGACAGTACTAACTATGGCTACACCTTC. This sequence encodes CASSKDGDSTNYGYTF.

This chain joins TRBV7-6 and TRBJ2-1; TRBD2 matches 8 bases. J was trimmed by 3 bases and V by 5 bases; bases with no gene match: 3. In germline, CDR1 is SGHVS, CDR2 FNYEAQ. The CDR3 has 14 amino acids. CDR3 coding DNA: TGTGCCAGCAGCATGACTAGCGTCTACAATGAGCAGTTCTTC. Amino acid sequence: CASSMTSVYNEQFF.

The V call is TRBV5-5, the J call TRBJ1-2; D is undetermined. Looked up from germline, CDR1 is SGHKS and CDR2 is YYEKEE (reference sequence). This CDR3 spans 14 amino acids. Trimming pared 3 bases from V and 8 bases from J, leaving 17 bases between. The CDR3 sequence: CASSSTEVVKGYTF. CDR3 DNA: TGTGCCAGCAGCTCTACCGAGGTAGTCAAGGGCTACACCTTC.

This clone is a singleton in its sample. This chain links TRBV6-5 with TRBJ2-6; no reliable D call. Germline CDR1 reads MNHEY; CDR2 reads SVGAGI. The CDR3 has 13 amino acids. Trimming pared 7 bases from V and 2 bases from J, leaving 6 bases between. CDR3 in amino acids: CASTPAGANVLTF. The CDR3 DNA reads TGTGCCAGCACCCCCGCTGGGGCCAACGTCCTGACTTTC.

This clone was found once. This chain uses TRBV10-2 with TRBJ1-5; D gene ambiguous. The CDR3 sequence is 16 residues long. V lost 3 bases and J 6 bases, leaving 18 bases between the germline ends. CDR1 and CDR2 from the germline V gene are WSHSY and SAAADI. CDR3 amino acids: CASSDYGEAGGQPQHF. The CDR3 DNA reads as TGCGCCAGCAGTGATTATGGGGAGGCAGGCGGTCAGCCCCAGCATTTT.

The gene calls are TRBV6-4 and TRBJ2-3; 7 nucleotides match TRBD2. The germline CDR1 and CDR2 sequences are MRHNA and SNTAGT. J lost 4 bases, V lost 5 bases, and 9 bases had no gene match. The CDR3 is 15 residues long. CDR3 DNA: TGTGCCAGCAGTCCCCGGGCAGGGAGGGCAGATACGCAGTATTTT. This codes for CASSPRAGRADTQYF.